This T cell receptor beta chain was identified in a study of lymphopenia after photon versus proton radiotherapy. V dropped 3 bases and J dropped 7 bases, with 8 bases sitting between them. CDR1 is SGHNT and CDR2 is YENEEA in the germline V gene. There are 12 residues in the CDR3. As regards this clone: The antigen is undetermined.

Here immunoSEQ multiplex PCR was the method, and the copy in TCRdb shows in-frame clones only, minus some. This table has about 45,000 clones, 85% appearing once. Study outcomes and limitations: Oligoclonal CD8+ Temra expansion after nadir drove photon patients' diversity drop. Relative stability marked proton patients; photon patients lost diversity and naive cells. Post-nadir TCR diversity decline inversely tracked overall survival among those who died.

Sample: peripheral blood, taken from a patient treated with photon-based radiotherapy. This TCR derives from a man aged 35 to 55 with gastric cancer. The rearrangement links TRBV11-3 to TRBJ2-3; D may correspond to TRBD1 or TRBD2 (5 bases each). This CDR3 reads CASSLGENTQYF. The CDR3 DNA reads as TGTGCCAGCAGCTTGGGGGAGAATACGCAGTATTTT.